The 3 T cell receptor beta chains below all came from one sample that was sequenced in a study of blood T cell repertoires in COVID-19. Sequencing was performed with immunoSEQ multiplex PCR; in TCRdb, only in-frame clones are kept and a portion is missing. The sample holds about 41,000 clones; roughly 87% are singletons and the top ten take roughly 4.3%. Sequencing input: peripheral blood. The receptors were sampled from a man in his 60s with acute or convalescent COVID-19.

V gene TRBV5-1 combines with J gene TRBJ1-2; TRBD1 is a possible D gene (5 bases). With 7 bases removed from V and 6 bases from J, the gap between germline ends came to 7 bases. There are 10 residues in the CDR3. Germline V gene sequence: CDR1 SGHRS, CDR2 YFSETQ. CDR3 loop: CASPGNGYTF. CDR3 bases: TGCGCCAGCCCAGGGAATGGCTACACCTTC.

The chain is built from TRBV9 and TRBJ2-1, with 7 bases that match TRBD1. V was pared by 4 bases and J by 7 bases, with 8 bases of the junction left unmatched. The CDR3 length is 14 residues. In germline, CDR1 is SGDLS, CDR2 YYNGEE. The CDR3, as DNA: TGTGCCAGCAGCTCGGGACAGCTGAGTAATGAGCAGTTCTTC. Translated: CASSSGQLSNEQFF. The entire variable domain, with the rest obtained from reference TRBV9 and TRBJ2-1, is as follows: DSGVTQTPKHLITATGQRVTLRCSPRSGDLSVYWYQQSLDQGLQFLIQYYNGEERAKGNILERFSAQQFPDLHSELNLSSLELGDSALYFCASSSGQLSNEQFFGPGTRLTVL.

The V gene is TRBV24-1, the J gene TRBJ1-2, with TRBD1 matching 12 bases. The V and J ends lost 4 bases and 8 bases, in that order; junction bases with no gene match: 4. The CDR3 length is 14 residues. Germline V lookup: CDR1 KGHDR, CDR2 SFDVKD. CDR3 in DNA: TGTGCCACCAGTGAAAGGGACAGGGGGCACGGCTACACCTTC. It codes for CATSERDRGHGYTF.